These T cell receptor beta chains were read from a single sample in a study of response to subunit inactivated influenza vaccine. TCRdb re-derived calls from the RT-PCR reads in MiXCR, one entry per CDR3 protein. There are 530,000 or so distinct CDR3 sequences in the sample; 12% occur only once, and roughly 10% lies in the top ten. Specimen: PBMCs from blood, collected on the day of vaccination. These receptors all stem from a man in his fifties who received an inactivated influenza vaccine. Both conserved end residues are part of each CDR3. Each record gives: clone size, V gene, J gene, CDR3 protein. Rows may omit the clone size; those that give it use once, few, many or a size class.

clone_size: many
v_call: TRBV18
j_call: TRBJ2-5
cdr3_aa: CASSPGQQETQYF

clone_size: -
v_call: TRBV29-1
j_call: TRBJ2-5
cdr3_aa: CSVGTGVAETQYF

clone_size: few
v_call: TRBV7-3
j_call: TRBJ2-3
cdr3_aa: CASSEASGIRTDTQYF

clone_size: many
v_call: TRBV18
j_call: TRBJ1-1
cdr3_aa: CASSLDTTTEAFF

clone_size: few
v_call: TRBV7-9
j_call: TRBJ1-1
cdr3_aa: CASSQSGPEAFF

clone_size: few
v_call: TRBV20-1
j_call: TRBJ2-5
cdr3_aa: CSARTPARQETQYF

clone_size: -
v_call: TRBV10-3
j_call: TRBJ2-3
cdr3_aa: CAISGGVTDTQYF

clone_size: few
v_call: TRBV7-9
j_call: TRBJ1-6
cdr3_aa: CASSLASAEPLHF

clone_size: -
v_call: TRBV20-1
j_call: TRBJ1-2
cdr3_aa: CSAPIQTYGYTF

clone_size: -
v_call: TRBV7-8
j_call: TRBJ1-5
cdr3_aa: CASSLNDQPQHF

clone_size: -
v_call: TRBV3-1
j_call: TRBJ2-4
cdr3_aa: CASSQSEVYIQYF

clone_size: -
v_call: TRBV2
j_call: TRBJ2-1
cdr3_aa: CASRLAREQFF

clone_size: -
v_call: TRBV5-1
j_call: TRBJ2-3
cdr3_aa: CASSGSSGSRDTQYF

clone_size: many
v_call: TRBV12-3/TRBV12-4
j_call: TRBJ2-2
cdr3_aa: CASRAVGITGELFF

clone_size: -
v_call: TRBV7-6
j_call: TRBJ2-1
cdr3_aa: CASSGVPRSRGNEQFF

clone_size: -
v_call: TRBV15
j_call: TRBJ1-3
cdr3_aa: CATSWDLSSGNTIYF

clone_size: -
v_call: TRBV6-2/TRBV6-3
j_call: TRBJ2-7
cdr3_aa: CASSYLGGQGVWTALEQYF

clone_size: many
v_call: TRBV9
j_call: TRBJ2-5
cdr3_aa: CASSVVGLAGDQETQYF

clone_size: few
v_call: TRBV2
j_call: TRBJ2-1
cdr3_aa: CASSARTGYNEQFF

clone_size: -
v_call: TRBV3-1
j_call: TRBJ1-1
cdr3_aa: CASSQEVRGARAFF

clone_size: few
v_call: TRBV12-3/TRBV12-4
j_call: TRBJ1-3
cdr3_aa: CASSLAPPGNSGNTIYF

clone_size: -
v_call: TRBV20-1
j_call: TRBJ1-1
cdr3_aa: CSARNTVNTEAFF

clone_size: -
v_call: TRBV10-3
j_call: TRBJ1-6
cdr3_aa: CAISWGADRNSPLHF

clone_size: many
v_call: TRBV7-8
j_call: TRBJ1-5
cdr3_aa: CASSLGASNQPQHF